This is a list of T cell receptor beta chains from one sample in a study of shared clonotypes between healthy human individuals. The protocol was immunoSEQ multiplex PCR, while the TCRdb copy is restricted to in-frame clones and leaves out a portion. The sample holds a few million clones, over 90% seen once. Sequencing was carried out using naive CD4+ T cells from PBMCs. These receptor sequences come from a man in his late teens or twenties in good health. Some clones in this sample may be carry-over from other donors' samples. Both conserved end residues are part of each CDR3. A D gene is named only where the DNA matches it firmly. Clone size, where shown, is once, few, many, or a class for clones that have expanded.

CASSLAAGDQPQHF,TGTGCCAGCAGCTTAGCCGCCGGGGATCAGCCCCAGCATTTT,-,once,TRBJ1-5,TRBV7-8,14
CASSFYYEQYF,TGTGCCAGCAGTTTCTACTACGAGCAGTACTTC,-,-,TRBJ2-7,TRBV27,11
CASTAWWNSGNTIYF,TGTGCCAGCACGGCGTGGTGGAACTCTGGAAACACCATATATTTT,-,-,TRBJ1-3,TRBV28,15
CASPGGAGAFATNEKLFF,TGTGCCAGCCCTGGCGGAGCAGGGGCGTTTGCGACTAATGAAAAACTGTTTTTT,-,-,TRBJ1-4,TRBV6-4,18
CASRPTSNYEQYF,TGCGCCAGCAGACCGACTAGCAACTACGAGCAGTACTTC,TRBD2,once,TRBJ2-7,TRBV5-1,13
CASSIGSSGGPSWDF,TGTGCCAGTAGTATAGGCAGTAGCGGGGGGCCGTCCTGGGATTTT,TRBD2,-,TRBJ2-3,TRBV19,15
CASSQALQGLEAFF,TGTGCCAGCAGCCAAGCTCTCCAGGGGCTTGAAGCTTTCTTT,-,-,TRBJ1-1,TRBV14,14
CASSLGAAEQYF,TGTGCCAGCAGCTTAGGGGCAGCCGAGCAGTACTTC,-,-,TRBJ2-7,TRBV7-6,12
CASSSNLYEQYF,TGTGCCAGCTCCTCTAACCTTTACGAGCAGTACTTC,-,-,TRBJ2-7,TRBV18,12
CAISVLAGGPSHEQYF,TGTGCCATCAGTGTTCTAGCGGGAGGCCCCTCCCACGAGCAGTACTTC,TRBD2,-,TRBJ2-7,TRBV10-3,16
CAWSSPFDMMNTEAFF,TGTGCCTGGAGTAGCCCATTCGACATGATGAACACTGAAGCTTTCTTT,-,once,TRBJ1-1,TRBV30,16
CASSSQGLGSYNEQFF,TGCGCCAGCAGCTCCCAGGGACTCGGGTCTTACAATGAGCAGTTCTTC,-,-,TRBJ2-1,TRBV5-1,16
CASTPGGDYSNQPQHF,TGTGCCAGCACCCCAGGGGGGGATTATAGCAATCAGCCCCAGCATTTT,TRBD1,-,TRBJ1-5,TRBV5-8,16
CASSTSGQGETQYF,TGTGCCAGCAGCACCTCGGGACAGGGTGAGACCCAGTACTTC,TRBD1,-,TRBJ2-5,TRBV11-2,14
CASSLAGGRTDTQYF,TGCGCCAGCAGCTTGGCGGGAGGGCGCACAGATACGCAGTATTTT,TRBD2,-,TRBJ2-3,TRBV5-1,15
CAWSKIGGRGTEAFF,TGTGCCTGGAGTAAGATAGGGGGCAGAGGCACTGAAGCTTTCTTT,TRBD1,few,TRBJ1-1,TRBV30,15
CASSEGQGVIKGNEQFF,TGTGCCAGCAGTGAGGGACAGGGAGTTATCAAAGGCAATGAGCAGTTCTTC,TRBD1,-,TRBJ2-1,TRBV6-1,17
CASSAWSNQPQHF,TGTGCCAGCAGCGCCTGGAGCAATCAGCCCCAGCATTTT,-,few,TRBJ1-5,TRBV28,13
CASSRDERGYTF,TGTGCCAGCAGTAGGGACGAACGGGGCTACACCTTC,-,-,TRBJ1-2,TRBV2,12
CASSLRMTRNDNEQFF,TGTGCCAGCAGCTTAAGAATGACCCGGAACGACAATGAGCAGTTCTTC,-,-,TRBJ2-1,TRBV7-3,16
CASSLIDTGYTF,TGCGCCAGCAGCTTGATCGATACTGGCTACACCTTC,-,-,TRBJ1-2,TRBV5-1,12
CASSPIAGRTHNEQFF,TGTGCCAGTAGTCCTATAGCGGGGCGGACCCACAATGAGCAGTTCTTC,TRBD2,-,TRBJ2-1,TRBV19,16
CASSLPPYRPSSYEQYF,TGTGCCAGCAGTTTACCTCCATATCGACCCAGCTCCTACGAGCAGTACTTC,-,-,TRBJ2-7,TRBV28,17
CATSRDSQVGHEQYF,TGTGCCACCAGCAGAGATTCACAGGTGGGCCACGAGCAGTACTTC,-,-,TRBJ2-7,TRBV15,15
CASSRLGTGSTDTQYF,TGCGCCAGCAGCCGACTAGGGACAGGGAGCACAGATACGCAGTATTTT,TRBD1,-,TRBJ2-3,TRBV4-1,16
CASSLQGAPAGELFF,TGTGCCAGTAGTCTTCAGGGGGCCCCGGCCGGGGAGCTGTTTTTT,TRBD1,-,TRBJ2-2,TRBV19,15
CASSRFGYDATFF,TGTGCCAGCAGCCGATTTGGGTACGACGCAACTTTCTTT,-,-,TRBJ1-1,TRBV9,13
CASRAKGVWEPQHF,TGTGCCAGTAGAGCAAAGGGCGTATGGGAGCCCCAGCATTTT,-,-,TRBJ1-5,TRBV19,14
CATLHTTGELFF,TGTGCCACCCTTCATACCACCGGGGAGCTGTTTTTT,-,once,TRBJ2-2,TRBV15,12
CASSLSPQNEQYF,TGTGCCAGCAGCTTGTCTCCACAGAACGAGCAGTACTTC,-,-,TRBJ2-7,TRBV5-4,13
CASVRGAPVEQYF,TGTGCCAGCGTTCGGGGGGCCCCCGTCGAGCAGTACTTC,-,-,TRBJ2-7,TRBV6-1,13
CASSEGSGPSTDTQYF,TGTGCCAGCAGCGAAGGTAGCGGGCCGAGCACAGATACGCAGTATTTT,TRBD2,-,TRBJ2-3,TRBV9,16
CASSGTDGGVTQYF,TGTGCCAGCAGCGGGACAGACGGAGGAGTGACCCAGTACTTC,TRBD1,-,TRBJ2-5,TRBV28,14
CASSLGISGVNTEAFF,TGCGCCAGCAGCTTGGGTATATCAGGGGTGAACACTGAAGCTTTCTTT,-,-,TRBJ1-1,TRBV5-1,16
CASSFTGAYEQYF,TGCGCCAGCAGCTTTACGGGGGCCTACGAGCAGTACTTC,-,-,TRBJ2-7,TRBV5-1,13
CASSQRDRMGQPQHF,TGTGCCAGCAGCCAGAGGGACAGGATGGGTCAGCCCCAGCATTTT,TRBD1,-,TRBJ1-5,TRBV28,15
CASRTGVITEAFF,TGTGCCAGCAGAACAGGGGTTATCACTGAAGCTTTCTTT,TRBD1,-,TRBJ1-1,TRBV28,13
CASSKRFDTMNTEAFF,TGTGCCAGCAGCAAACGCTTCGACACTATGAACACTGAAGCTTTCTTT,-,-,TRBJ1-1,TRBV21-1,16
CASTPRDRIYEQYF,TGTGCCAGTACCCCCCGCGACAGGATCTACGAGCAGTACTTC,-,-,TRBJ2-7,TRBV19,14
CASSLELAGTQYF,TGTGCCAGCAGCTTAGAACTAGCCGGGACCCAGTACTTC,-,-,TRBJ2-5,TRBV7-3,13